Here is one TCR beta chain with its context. The target antigen is unknown. Time point described: neoterminal ileum biopsy at postoperative endoscopy, about 6 months after surgery. Sequencing was performed with immunoSEQ multiplex PCR; in TCRdb, only in-frame clones are kept and a portion is missing. The sample comprises 9,500 to 11,000 clones, 55% to 80% of which are singletons, and approximately 8% rests with the top ten. This specimen belongs to a study of T cell repertoires in ileal Crohn's disease. Whole-study results and caveats: Endoscopic recurrence occurred in every patient whose clonality exceeded 26.8%. Mucosal expansions were suggested to be mainly CD8 T cells.

The V end was cut by 6 bases, the J end by 5 bases, with 10 bases between. The CDR3 has 12 residues. Germline-derived CDR1 and CDR2 are SGHTA and FQGNSA. The chain recombines TRBV7-2 with TRBJ2-5; unclear D gene. Sequenced input: ileal tissue. The origin of this receptor is an adult with Crohn's disease. CDR3 region: CASSPMVETQYF. The CDR3 DNA reads TGTGCCAGCAGTCCTATGGTTGAGACCCAGTACTTC.